This T cell receptor (beta chain) appears in the sequencing data of a study of T cell responses to AZD1222 COVID-19 vaccine. Only in-frame clones appear in the TCRdb table, and some are missing; sequencing was by immunoSEQ multiplex PCR. The sample features about 140,000 clones, with around 2.2% in its top ten. Of note for this clone: No antigen is known for it.

V was pared by 5 bases and J by 8 bases, with 15 bases between. There are 13 residues in the CDR3. Germline lookup yields CDR1 SGHTA and CDR2 FQGNSA. The study, taken as a whole, reports: Dominant CD4 TCR responses targeted spike regions 160-218 and 743-854. Clonal diversity was possibly underestimated, and white British individuals and females predominated among donors. AZD1222 recipients seropositive at baseline numbered only 5 to 7.

Source material: peripheral blood. The gene calls are TRBV7-2 and TRBJ1-2; no clear D. This clonotype originated in an adult in good health. The CDR3, as DNA: TGTGCCAGCAGCCCCGGGGTCGACTCGGGCTACACCTTC. Translation: CASSPGVDSGYTF. The full variable domain, completed using reference TRBV7-2 and TRBJ1-2, is GAGVSQSPSNKVTEKGKDVELRCDPISGHTALYWYRQSLGQGLEFLIYFQGNSAPDKSGLPSDRFSAERTGGSVSTLTIQRTQQEDSAVYLCASSPGVDSGYTFGSGTRLTVV.